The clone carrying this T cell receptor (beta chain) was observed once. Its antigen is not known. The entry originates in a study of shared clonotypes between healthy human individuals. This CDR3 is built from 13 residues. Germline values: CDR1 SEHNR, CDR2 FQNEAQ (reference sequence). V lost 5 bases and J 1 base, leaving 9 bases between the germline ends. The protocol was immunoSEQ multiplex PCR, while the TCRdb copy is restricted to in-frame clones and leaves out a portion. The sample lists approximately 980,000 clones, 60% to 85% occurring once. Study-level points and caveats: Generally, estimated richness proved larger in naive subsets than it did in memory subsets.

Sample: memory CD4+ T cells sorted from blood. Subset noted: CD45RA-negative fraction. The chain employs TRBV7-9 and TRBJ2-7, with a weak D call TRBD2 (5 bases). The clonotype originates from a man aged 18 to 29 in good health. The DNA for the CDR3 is TGTGCCAGCAGCCCTTGGGAGTCCTACGAGCAGTACTTC. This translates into CASSPWESYEQYF. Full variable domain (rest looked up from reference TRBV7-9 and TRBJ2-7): DTGVSQNPRHKITKRGQNVTFRCDPISEHNRLYWYRQTLGQGPEFLTYFQNEAQLEKSRLLSDRFSAERPKGSFSTLEIQRTEQGDSAMYLCASSPWESYEQYFGPGTRLTVT.